This T cell receptor (beta chain) was obtained from a study of lymphopenia after photon versus proton radiotherapy. Whole-study findings and limits: Only patients who died were analyzed for survival; proton advantage is unproven. Relative stability marked proton patients; photon patients lost diversity and naive cells. Post-nadir TCR diversity decline inversely tracked overall survival among those who died.

A remark on this clone: Its antigen remains unknown.

This table comes from immunoSEQ multiplex PCR, and its TCRdb copy is limited to in-frame clones, with some not included. This table holds about 45,000 clones, over 75% found once. Germline V gene data show CDR1 as KGHSH and CDR2 as LQKENI. CDR3 length: 14 residues. V lost 8 bases to trimming and J lost 2 bases; unmatched junction nucleotides: 6. The source of this sequence is a man aged 35-49 years with gastric cancer. The V and J genes are TRBV18 and TRBJ2-3, with TRBD1 matching over 8 bases. The specimen was peripheral blood, collected from a patient treated with photon-based radiotherapy. In DNA, the CDR3 is TGTGCCAGCACCGACAGGGGCCTCACAGATACGCAGTATTTT. This gives the protein CASTDRGLTDTQYF.